The 5 T cell receptor beta chains below come from one sample, sequenced in a study of blood T cell repertoires in COVID-19. Assay used: immunoSEQ multiplex PCR; TCRdb lists only in-frame clones, some missing. The sample has a few hundred thousand clones, about 88% seen once. Sequencing was performed on PBMCs or T cells enriched from blood (not recorded which). These receptors were taken from a man aged 30 to 39 with acute COVID-19.

This clone appeared a few times. This chain connects TRBV12-1 to TRBJ1-5; no DNA check was done on the table's D call, TRBD1. TRBV12-1 is reported as a pseudogene. The CDR3 length is 14 residues. In DNA, the CDR3 is TGTGCCAGCAGCTTTGAACAGGCCAATCAGCCCCAGCATTTT. Translation gives CASSFEQANQPQHF.

This clone has a handful of counts. The DNA of the CDR3 is TGTGCCAGCGGCCAGGGCGATGAGCAGTTCTTC. Protein: CASGQGDEQFF. The rearrangement uses TRBV6-5 and TRBJ2-1; possibly TRBD1 for D (5 bases). This CDR3 is 11 amino acids long. The germline V and J ends were trimmed by 8 bases and 8 bases, with 10 bases remaining between them. The germline CDR1 and CDR2 sequences are MNHEY and SVGAGI.

This chain links TRBV6-6 with TRBJ1-5; 7 bases fit TRBD1. The CDR3 consists of 16 residues. Germline trimming cut 6 bases from V and 1 base from J; bases unmatched to any gene: 9. In germline, CDR1 is MNHNY, CDR2 SVGAGI (reference sequence). The chain's CDR3 is CASSPASTGSNQPQHF. CDR3 bases: TGTGCCAGCAGCCCCGCATCGACAGGGAGCAATCAGCCCCAGCATTTT.

The sample holds a few counts of this clone. This chain links TRBV7-9 with TRBJ2-1; possibly TRBD2 for D (6 bases). From germline, CDR1 is SEHNR and CDR2 FQNEAQ (reference sequence). Deletions cut 1 base from V and 9 bases from J, with 10 bases between. The length of the CDR3 is 13 residues. The CDR3 nucleotides read TGTGCCAGCAGCTTAGGTACTAGCCCTGAGCAGTTCTTC. Protein: CASSLGTSPEQFF.

Here the CDR3 DNA reads TGTGCCAGCAGACTCTCGTTCCGGCAGCCCCAGCATTTT. Protein product: CASRLSFRQPQHF. The V and J genes are TRBV21-1 and TRBJ1-5. TRBV21-1 counts as a pseudogene. There are 13 residues in the CDR3.